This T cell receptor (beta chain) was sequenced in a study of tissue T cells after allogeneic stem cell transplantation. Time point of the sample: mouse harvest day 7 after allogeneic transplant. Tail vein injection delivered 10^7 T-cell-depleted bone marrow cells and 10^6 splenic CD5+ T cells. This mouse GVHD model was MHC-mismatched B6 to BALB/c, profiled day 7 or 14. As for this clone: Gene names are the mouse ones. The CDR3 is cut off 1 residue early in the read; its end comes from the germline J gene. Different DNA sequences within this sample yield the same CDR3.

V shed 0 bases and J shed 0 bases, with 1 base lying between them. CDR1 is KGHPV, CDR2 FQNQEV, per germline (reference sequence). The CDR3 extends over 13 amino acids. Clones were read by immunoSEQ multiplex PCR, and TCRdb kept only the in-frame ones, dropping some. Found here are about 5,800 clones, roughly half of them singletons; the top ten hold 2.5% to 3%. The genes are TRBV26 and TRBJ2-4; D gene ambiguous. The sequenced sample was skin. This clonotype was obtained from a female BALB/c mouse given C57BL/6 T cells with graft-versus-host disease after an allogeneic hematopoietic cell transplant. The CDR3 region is CASSLSSQNTLYF. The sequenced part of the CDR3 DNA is TGTGCCAGCAGTCTGTCCAGTCAAAACACCTTGTAC.